The table lists the clone carrying this TCR beta chain with a few counts. The target antigen is unknown. This CDR3 region has 19 residues. J lost 5 bases, V lost 5 bases, and 17 bases had no gene match. CDR1 is PRHDT, CDR2 FYEKMQ, per germline (reference sequence). Sequencing used immunoSEQ multiplex PCR; TCRdb keeps in-frame clones, though not all of them. Of about 1.1 million clones listed, approximately 80% are singletons. The data are from a study of shared clonotypes between healthy human individuals. Study conclusions and caveats: With a few donors compared, roughly 4.9% of naive CD4 clonotypes were shared.

The sample consisted of memory CD4+ T cells from PBMCs. Subset meaning: CD45RA-negative fraction. This clonotype was sampled from a young man in good health. Some clones in this sample may be carry-over from other donors' samples. J is TRBJ2-2 and V is TRBV13, with TRBD2 identical over 10 bases. CDR3 sequence reads: CASSARRHEREGHTGELFF. The CDR3 region has the DNA TGTGCCAGCAGCGCCAGACGACACGAGCGGGAGGGCCATACCGGGGAGCTGTTTTTT.